The clone carrying this T cell receptor (beta chain) was seen ten or more times. The library was built from about 400 ng RNA with molecular barcoded adaptors for alpha/delta and beta/gamma chains. One entry per CDR3 protein, called by TCRdb with MiXCR from the reads. The sample consists of 130,000 or so distinct CDR3 sequences, roughly 13% of them appearing once. The sample comes from a study of read filtering for tumor transcriptome and immune sequencing. About the research overall: Per sample, TCR-region reads ranged about 4 to 11 million by IR-seq, 85 to 1273 by RNA-seq.

This CDR3 spans 17 amino acids. The V gene end was trimmed by 3 bases and the J gene end by 2 bases; junction bases not matched to a gene: 9. The germline CDR1 and CDR2 sequences are DFQATT and SNEGSKA (reference sequence). Specimen: a population of CD138-negative cells sorted from bone marrow. The rearrangement joins TRBV20-1 to TRBJ2-7, with TRBD2 matching 14 bases. The receptor's source is a donor older than 35 with multiple myeloma. This CDR3 is CSASPRLAGGPAYEQYF. The CDR3 region has the DNA TGCAGTGCTAGTCCCAGACTAGCGGGAGGGCCCGCCTACGAGCAGTACTTC.